The clone carrying this T cell receptor beta chain was seen only a few times. Its antigen is still unknown. The sample belongs to a study of blood T cells in healthy people across ages. Study-wide findings and caveats: Any conclusive comparison of naive versus antigen-experienced cells was prevented by using unsorted PBMCs. With donor CMV status unknown, expanded clonotype changes were possibly confounded.

Then a second PCR, running about 7 to 11 cycles, was carried out with a sample-barcoded 5' primer and a J-beta primer mix. TCRdb re-called the 5' RACE reads with MiXCR, one entry per CDR3 protein. The table lists fewer than 800,000 distinct CDR3 sequences, roughly 25% of them singletons. Germline V gene lookup returns CDR1 SGHTA and CDR2 FQGNSA. The CDR3 has 14 residues. A further study also used this sample, focusing on T cells of mothers and their children. According to that study: RNA was extracted, and all of it went into cDNA synthesis at roughly 1.4 ug per 15 ul. The study obtained over 8.5 million TCR beta CDR3 reads per mother and 2.5 million to 3.5 million per child.

The clonotype originates from a boy younger than 18 in good health. Sequencing was done on a sample of blood. The chain recombines TRBV7-2 with TRBJ2-5; 7 nucleotides match TRBD1. The J call could be wrong; TRBJ2-7 is a better fit for the DNA end. DNA for the CDR3: TGTGCCAGCAGCTTAAGACAGGGACCATCCGAGCAGTACTTC. As protein: CASSLRQGPSEQYF.